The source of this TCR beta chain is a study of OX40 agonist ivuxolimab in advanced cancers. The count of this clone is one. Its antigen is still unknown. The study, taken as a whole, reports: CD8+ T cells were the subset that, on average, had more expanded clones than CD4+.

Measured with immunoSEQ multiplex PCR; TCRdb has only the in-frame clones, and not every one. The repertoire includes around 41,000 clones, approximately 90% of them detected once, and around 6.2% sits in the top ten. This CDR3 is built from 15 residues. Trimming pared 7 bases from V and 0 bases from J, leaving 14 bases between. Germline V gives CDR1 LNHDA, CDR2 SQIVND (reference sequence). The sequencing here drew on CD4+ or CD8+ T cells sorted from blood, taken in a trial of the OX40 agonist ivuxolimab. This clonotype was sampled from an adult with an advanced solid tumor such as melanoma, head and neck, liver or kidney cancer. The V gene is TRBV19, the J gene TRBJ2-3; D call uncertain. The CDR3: CASTMGFTSTDTQYF. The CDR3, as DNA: TGTGCCAGTACCATGGGGTTTACTAGCACAGATACGCAGTATTTT.